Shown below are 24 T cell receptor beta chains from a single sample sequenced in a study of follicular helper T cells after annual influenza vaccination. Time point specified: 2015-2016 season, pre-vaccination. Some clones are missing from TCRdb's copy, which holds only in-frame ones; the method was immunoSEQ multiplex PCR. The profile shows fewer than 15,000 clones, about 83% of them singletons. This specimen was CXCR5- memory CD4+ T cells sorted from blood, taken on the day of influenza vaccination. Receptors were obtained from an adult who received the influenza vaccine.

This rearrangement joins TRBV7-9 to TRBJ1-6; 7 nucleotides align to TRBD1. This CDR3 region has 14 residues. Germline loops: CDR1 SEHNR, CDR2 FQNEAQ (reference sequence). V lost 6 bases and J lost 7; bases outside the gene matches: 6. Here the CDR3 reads CASSPGQANSPLHF. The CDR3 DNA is TGTGCCAGCAGTCCCGGACAGGCGAATTCACCCCTCCACTTT. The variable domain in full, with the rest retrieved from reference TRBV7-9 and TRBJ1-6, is DTGVSQNPRHKITKRGQNVTFRCDPISEHNRLYWYRQTLGQGPEFLTYFQNEAQLEKSRLLSDRFSAERPKGSFSTLEIQRTEQGDSAMYLCASSPGQANSPLHFGNGTRLTVT.

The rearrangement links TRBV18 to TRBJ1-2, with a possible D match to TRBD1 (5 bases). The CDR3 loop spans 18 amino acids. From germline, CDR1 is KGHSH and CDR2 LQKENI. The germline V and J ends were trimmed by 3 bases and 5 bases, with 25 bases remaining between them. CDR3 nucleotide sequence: TGTGCCAGCTCACCCTACTTAACTCACGGGACGGTGACGTATGGCTACACCTTC. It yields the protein CASSPYLTHGTVTYGYTF.

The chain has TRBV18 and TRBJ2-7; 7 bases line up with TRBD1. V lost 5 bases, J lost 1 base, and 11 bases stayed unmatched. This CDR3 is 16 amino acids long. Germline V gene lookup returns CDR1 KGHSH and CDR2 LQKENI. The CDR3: CASSGVRDSLSYEQYF. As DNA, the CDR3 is TGTGCCAGCTCAGGAGTCCGGGACAGTTTATCCTACGAGCAGTACTTC.

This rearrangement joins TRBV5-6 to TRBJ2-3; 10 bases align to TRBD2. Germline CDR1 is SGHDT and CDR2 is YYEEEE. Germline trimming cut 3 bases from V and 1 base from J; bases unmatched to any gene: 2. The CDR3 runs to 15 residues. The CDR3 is CASSSGLAGTDTQYF. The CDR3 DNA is TGTGCCAGCAGCTCTGGACTAGCGGGCACAGATACGCAGTATTTT.

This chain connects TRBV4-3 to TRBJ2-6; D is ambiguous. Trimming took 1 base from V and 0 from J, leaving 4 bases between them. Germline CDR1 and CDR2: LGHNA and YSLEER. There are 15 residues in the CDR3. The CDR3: CASSQGGSGANVLTF. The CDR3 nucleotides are TGCGCCAGCAGCCAAGGGGGCTCTGGGGCCAACGTCCTGACTTTC.

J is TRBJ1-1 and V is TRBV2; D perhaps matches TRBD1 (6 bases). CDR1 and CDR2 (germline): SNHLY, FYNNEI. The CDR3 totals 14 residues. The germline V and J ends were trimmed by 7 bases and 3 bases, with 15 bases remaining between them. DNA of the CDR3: TGTGCCAGCACCACACAGGGAGGCGACACTGAAGCTTTCTTT. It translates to CASTTQGGDTEAFF.

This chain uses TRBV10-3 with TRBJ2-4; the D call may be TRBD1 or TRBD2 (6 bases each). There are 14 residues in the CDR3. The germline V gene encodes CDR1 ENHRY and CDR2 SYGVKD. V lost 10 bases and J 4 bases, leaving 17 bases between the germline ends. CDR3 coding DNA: TGTGCCACCACATCGGGGGCCGGAAAAAACATTCAGTACTTC. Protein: CATTSGAGKNIQYF.

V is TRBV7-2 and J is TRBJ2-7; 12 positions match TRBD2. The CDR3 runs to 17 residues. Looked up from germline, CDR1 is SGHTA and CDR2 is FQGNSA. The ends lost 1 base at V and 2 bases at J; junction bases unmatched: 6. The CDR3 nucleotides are TGTGCCAGCAGCTTAGAGTTACTAGCGGGGGGCGCCTACGAGCAGTACTTC. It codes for CASSLELLAGGAYEQYF.

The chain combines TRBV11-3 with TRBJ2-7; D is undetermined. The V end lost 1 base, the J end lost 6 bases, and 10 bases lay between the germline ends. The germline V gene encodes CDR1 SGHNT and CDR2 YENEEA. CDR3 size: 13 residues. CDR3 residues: CASSLALRSEQYF. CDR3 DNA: TGTGCCAGCAGCTTAGCCCTGCGGAGCGAGCAGTACTTC. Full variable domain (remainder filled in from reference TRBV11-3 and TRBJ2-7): EAGVVQSPRYKIIEKKQPVAFWCNPISGHNTLYWYLQNLGQGPELLIRYENEEAVDDSQLPKDRFSAERLKGVDSTLKIQPAELGDSAVYLCASSLALRSEQYFGPGTRLTVT.

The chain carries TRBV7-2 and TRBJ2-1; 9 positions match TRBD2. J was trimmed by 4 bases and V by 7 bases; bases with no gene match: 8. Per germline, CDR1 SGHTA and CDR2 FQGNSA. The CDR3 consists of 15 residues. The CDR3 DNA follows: TGTGCCAGCACCGAAGGAACTAGCGGGTACAATGAGCAGTTCTTC. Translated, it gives CASTEGTSGYNEQFF.

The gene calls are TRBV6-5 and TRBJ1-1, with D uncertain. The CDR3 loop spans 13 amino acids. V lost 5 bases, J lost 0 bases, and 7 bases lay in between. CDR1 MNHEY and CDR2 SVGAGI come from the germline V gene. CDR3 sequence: CASSLQMNTEAFF. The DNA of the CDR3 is TGTGCCAGCAGTCTTCAAATGAACACTGAAGCTTTCTTT.

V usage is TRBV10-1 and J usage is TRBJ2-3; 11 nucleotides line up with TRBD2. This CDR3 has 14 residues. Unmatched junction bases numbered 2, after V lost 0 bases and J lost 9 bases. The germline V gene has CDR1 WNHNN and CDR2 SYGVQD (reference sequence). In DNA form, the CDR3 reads TGCGCCAGCAGTGAGTCGGCTAGCGGGGGGACGCAGTATTTT. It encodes CASSESASGGTQYF.

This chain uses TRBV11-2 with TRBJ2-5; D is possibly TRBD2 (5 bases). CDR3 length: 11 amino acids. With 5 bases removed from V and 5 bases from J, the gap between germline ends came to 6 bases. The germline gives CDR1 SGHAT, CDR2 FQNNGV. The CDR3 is CASSTRETQYF. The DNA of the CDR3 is TGTGCCAGCAGCACTAGGGAGACCCAGTACTTC.

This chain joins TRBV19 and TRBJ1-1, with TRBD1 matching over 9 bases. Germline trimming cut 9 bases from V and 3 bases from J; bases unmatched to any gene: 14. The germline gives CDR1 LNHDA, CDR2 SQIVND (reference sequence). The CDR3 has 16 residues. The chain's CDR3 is CASLALTGGRDTEAFF. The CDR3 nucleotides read TGTGCCAGCCTCGCCTTGACAGGGGGACGGGACACTGAAGCTTTCTTT.

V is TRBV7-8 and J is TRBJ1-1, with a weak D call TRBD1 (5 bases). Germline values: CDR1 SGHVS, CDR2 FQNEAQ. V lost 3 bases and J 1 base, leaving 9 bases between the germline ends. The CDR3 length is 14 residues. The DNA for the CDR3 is TGTGCCAGCAGCTTGGGACGGGGGAACACTGAAGCTTTCTTT. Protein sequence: CASSLGRGNTEAFF. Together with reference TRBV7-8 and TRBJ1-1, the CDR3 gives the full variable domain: GAGVSQSPRYKVAKRGQDVALRCDPISGHVSLFWYQQALGQGPEFLTYFQNEAQLDKSGLPSDRFFAERPEGSVSTLKIQRTQQEDSAVYLCASSLGRGNTEAFFGQGTRLTVV.

CDR3: CASSLGDRAGKETQYF. The CDR3 DNA sequence: TGTGCCAGCAGCTTAGGGGATCGAGCGGGGAAAGAGACCCAGTACTTC. The J gene is TRBJ2-5, the V gene TRBV7-9; TRBD2 agrees at 7 bases. The CDR3 loop spans 16 amino acids. Germline loops: CDR1 SEHNR, CDR2 FQNEAQ (reference sequence). V lost 1 base to trimming and J lost 3 bases; unmatched junction nucleotides: 8.

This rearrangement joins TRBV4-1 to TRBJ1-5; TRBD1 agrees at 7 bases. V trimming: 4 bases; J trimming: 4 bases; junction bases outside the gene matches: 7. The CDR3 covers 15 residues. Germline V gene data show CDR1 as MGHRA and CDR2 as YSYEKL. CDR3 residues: CASSPVQTGNQPQHF. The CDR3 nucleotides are TGCGCCAGCAGCCCAGTACAGACAGGGAATCAGCCCCAGCATTTT.

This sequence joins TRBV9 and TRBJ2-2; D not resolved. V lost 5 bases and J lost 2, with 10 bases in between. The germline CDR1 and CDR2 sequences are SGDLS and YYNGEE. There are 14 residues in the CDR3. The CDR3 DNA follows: TGTGCCAGCAGAGTCCTTCTTAACACCGGGGAGCTGTTTTTT. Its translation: CASRVLLNTGELFF.

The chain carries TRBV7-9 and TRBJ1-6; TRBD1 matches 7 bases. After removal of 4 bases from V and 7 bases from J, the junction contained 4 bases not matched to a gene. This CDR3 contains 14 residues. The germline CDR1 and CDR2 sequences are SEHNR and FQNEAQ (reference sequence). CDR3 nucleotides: TGTGCCAGCAGCTCTGGACAGGCGAATTCACCCCTCCACTTT. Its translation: CASSSGQANSPLHF.

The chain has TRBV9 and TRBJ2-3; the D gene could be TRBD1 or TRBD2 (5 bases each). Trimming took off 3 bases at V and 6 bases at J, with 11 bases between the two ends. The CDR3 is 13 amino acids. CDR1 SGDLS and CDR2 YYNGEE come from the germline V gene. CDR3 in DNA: TGTGCCAGCAGCGGGATCGGGGCGGATACGCAGTATTTT. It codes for CASSGIGADTQYF.

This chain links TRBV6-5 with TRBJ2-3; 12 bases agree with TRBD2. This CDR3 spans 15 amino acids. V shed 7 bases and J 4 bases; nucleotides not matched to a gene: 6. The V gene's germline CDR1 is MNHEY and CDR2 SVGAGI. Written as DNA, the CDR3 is TGTGCCAGCAACACACTAGCGGGGGGTGCAGATACGCAGTATTTT. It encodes CASNTLAGGADTQYF.

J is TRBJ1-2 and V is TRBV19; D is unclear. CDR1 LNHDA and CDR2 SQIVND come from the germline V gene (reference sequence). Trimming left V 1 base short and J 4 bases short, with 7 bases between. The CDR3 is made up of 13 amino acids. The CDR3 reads CASSIAGPYGYTF. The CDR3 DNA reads TGTGCCAGTAGTATAGCTGGTCCCTATGGCTACACCTTC.

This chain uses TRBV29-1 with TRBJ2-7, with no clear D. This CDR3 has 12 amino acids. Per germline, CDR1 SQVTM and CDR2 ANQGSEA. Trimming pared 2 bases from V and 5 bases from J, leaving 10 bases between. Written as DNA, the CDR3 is TGCAGCGTTGAAATCGGCGGCAACGAGCAGTACTTC. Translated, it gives CSVEIGGNEQYF.

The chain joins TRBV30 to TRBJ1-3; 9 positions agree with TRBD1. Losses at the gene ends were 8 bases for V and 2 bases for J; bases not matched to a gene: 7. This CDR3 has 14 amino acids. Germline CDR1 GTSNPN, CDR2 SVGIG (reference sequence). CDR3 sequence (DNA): TGTGCCGAATCGGACAGGGGACCTGGAAACACCATATATTTT. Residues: CAESDRGPGNTIYF.